These 26 T cell receptor beta chains came from one sample sequenced in a study of T cells in tuberculosis. The time point: new active TB diagnosis, blood taken before or within 7 days of starting treatment. The protocol was immunoSEQ multiplex PCR, while the TCRdb copy is restricted to in-frame clones and leaves out a portion. The table has tens of thousands of clones, roughly 95% seen once. The sequences come from PBMCs, collected at tuberculosis diagnosis. These receptors originate from an adult with tuberculosis.

The rearrangement links TRBV6-5 to TRBJ2-7; D may be TRBD2 (5 bases). V dropped 6 bases and J dropped 12 bases, with 24 bases sitting between them. The CDR3 sequence is 14 residues long. From germline, CDR1 is MNHEY and CDR2 SVGAGI. The CDR3 here is CASSQSGLSSPPYF. The CDR3 bases are TGTGCCAGCAGCCAATCCGGACTTAGTAGTCCCCCGTACTTC.

In nucleotides, the CDR3 is TGTGCCAGCAGCCCAAACAGGGCAAGGACAGATACGCAGTATTTT. It is translated as CASSPNRARTDTQYF. The genes are TRBV9 and TRBJ2-3; D possibly corresponds to TRBD1 (6 bases). The CDR3 sequence is 15 residues long. The V gene's germline CDR1 is SGDLS and CDR2 YYNGEE. Trimming shortened V by 4 bases and J by 3 bases, and 15 bases separated the two germline ends.

The rearrangement joins TRBV4-3 to TRBJ2-1; a weak D match, TRBD2 (6 bases). The CDR3 runs to 15 residues. CDR1 and CDR2 (germline): LGHNA, YSLEER. Trimming cost V 2 bases and J 0 bases, with 8 bases left between them. The CDR3 region has the DNA TGCGCCAGCAGCCAACTAGCGTACTCCTACAATGAGCAGTTCTTC. Its translation is CASSQLAYSYNEQFF.

The genes are TRBV10-2 and TRBJ2-7, with TRBD1 as a possible D gene (6 bases). The germline CDR1 and CDR2 sequences are WSHSY and SAAADI. The CDR3 contains 18 residues. V dropped 7 bases and J dropped 0 bases, with 25 bases sitting between them. The CDR3 is CASTPLTGGGQLSYEQYF. The CDR3 bases are TGCGCCAGCACTCCACTAACGGGTGGGGGCCAACTCTCCTACGAGCAGTACTTC.

CDR3 in DNA: TGTGCCAGCCTACTAGCGGGAGTTAAGGGCGAGCAGTTCTTC. Its translation: CASLLAGVKGEQFF. V usage is TRBV14 and J usage is TRBJ2-1, with 11 nucleotides matching TRBD2. Germline CDR1 SGHDN, CDR2 FVKESK. The CDR3 extends over 14 amino acids. V was pared by 8 bases and J by 10 bases, with 10 bases of the junction left unmatched.

The chain recombines TRBV6-1 with TRBJ2-1; 7 bases match TRBD2. The germline V gene has CDR1 MNHNS and CDR2 SASEGT. The J segment lost 8 bases and the V segment lost 0 bases, leaving 1 base of the junction unmatched. This CDR3 spans 13 amino acids. In DNA, the CDR3 is TGTGCCAGCAGTGAAGCGGGGAGGGATGAGCAGTTCTTC. Translating it yields CASSEAGRDEQFF.

The chain joins TRBV30 to TRBJ2-1; D perhaps matches TRBD1 (5 bases). Trimming took 3 bases from V and 7 from J, leaving 13 bases between them. The CDR3 length is 13 residues. CDR1 is GTSNPN and CDR2 is SVGIG in the germline V gene (reference sequence). The CDR3 DNA reads TGTGCCTGGAGCAGGGTTCTACAGAATGAGCAGTTCTTC. It encodes CAWSRVLQNEQFF.

The chain has TRBV29-1 and TRBJ2-5; a weak D match, TRBD1 (6 bases). The CDR3 consists of 14 residues. Germline values: CDR1 SQVTM, CDR2 ANQGSEA. V was pared by 5 bases and J by 5 bases, with 18 bases between. The CDR3, as DNA: TGCAGCGTTCCGCCCACAGGGTTATGGGAGACCCAGTACTTC. Its protein product is CSVPPTGLWETQYF.

The chain carries TRBV7-8 and TRBJ2-1, with TRBD1 matching 7 bases. Germline trimming cut 5 bases from V and 0 bases from J; bases unmatched to any gene: 1. The CDR3 runs 14 residues. Per the germline V gene, CDR1 is SGHVS and CDR2 is FQNEAQ. CDR3 sequence reads: CASSRDSSYNEQFF. In DNA, the CDR3 is TGTGCCAGCAGCCGGGACAGCTCCTACAATGAGCAGTTCTTC.

The gene calls are TRBV5-1 and TRBJ1-4, with 9 bases matching TRBD1. CDR1 is SGHRS and CDR2 is YFSETQ in the germline V gene. V lost 1 base to trimming and J lost 4 bases; unmatched junction nucleotides: 5. This CDR3 is built from 16 residues. As DNA, the CDR3 is TGCGCCAGCAGCTTGTTTTCGGACAGGGGTAATGAAAAACTGTTTTTT. Translating it yields CASSLFSDRGNEKLFF.

The rearrangement joins TRBV7-6 to TRBJ2-3; D is perhaps TRBD1 (5 bases). In germline, CDR1 is SGHVS, CDR2 FNYEAQ. V dropped 6 bases and J dropped 0 bases, with 16 bases sitting between them. This CDR3 contains 16 residues. The CDR3 DNA follows: TGTGCCAGCAGGGGGCTAGTTGGGTCTAGCACAGATACGCAGTATTTT. It codes for CASRGLVGSSTDTQYF.

The V and J genes are TRBV2 and TRBJ1-1; 7 positions agree with TRBD1. CDR3 size: 19 residues. With V trimmed by 4 bases and J by 0 bases, 17 bases remained unmatched. Germline CDR1 is SNHLY and CDR2 is FYNNEI. The CDR3 DNA follows: TGTGCCAGCAGTGTAGCGGGCACGACAGGGATCGGATTGAACACTGAAGCTTTCTTT. Amino acid sequence: CASSVAGTTGIGLNTEAFF.

V is TRBV5-1 and J is TRBJ1-1; D is ambiguous. Germline loops: CDR1 SGHRS, CDR2 YFSETQ. The CDR3 extends over 11 amino acids. Trimming cost V 7 bases and J 2 bases, with 6 bases left between them. CDR3 in amino acids: CASGSNTEAFF. CDR3 DNA sequence: TGCGCCAGCGGGAGTAACACTGAAGCTTTCTTT.

V is TRBV19 and J is TRBJ2-1, with D perhaps TRBD1 (5 bases). Between the trimmed V and J ends, which lost 8 bases and 4 bases, there was a span of 12 bases. The CDR3 is 13 residues long. Germline-derived CDR1 and CDR2 are LNHDA and SQIVND (reference sequence). CDR3: CASHDDSYNEQFF. CDR3 coding DNA: TGTGCCAGTCACGACGACAGTTACAATGAGCAGTTCTTC.

This clone appeared once. The V call is TRBV9, the J call TRBJ2-1; TRBD1 agrees at 9 bases. J gave up 4 bases and V 3 bases, and 5 bases lay outside the gene matches. From germline, CDR1 is SGDLS and CDR2 YYNGEE. The CDR3 sequence is 15 residues long. The CDR3 region is CASSAGQGNYNEQFF. The CDR3 nucleotides are TGTGCCAGCAGCGCGGGACAGGGTAATTACAATGAGCAGTTCTTC.

The gene calls are TRBV4-1 and TRBJ2-7; 8 bases map to TRBD2. Unmatched junction bases numbered 6, after V lost 1 base and J lost 1 base. The germline V gene encodes CDR1 MGHRA and CDR2 YSYEKL. This CDR3 contains 16 residues. The CDR3 region is CASSQAGTRLSYEQYF. The CDR3 nucleotides read TGCGCCAGCAGCCAAGCTGGGACTAGGTTATCCTACGAGCAGTACTTC.

This clone was counted once. The chain joins TRBV27 to TRBJ1-4; the match to TRBD1 covers 11 bases. This CDR3 is built from 15 residues. Germline-derived CDR1 and CDR2 are MNHEY and SMNVEV (reference sequence). V shed 4 bases, J shed 10 bases, and the junction held 8 bases outside the gene matches. CDR3 nucleotide sequence: TGTGCCAGCAGTTCGCAGGGACAGGGGGACGGAAAACTGTTTTTT. Translating it yields CASSSQGQGDGKLFF.

The J gene is TRBJ1-4, the V gene TRBV6-5, with TRBD1 as a possible D gene (5 bases). The length of the CDR3 is 12 residues. CDR1 is MNHEY and CDR2 is SVGAGI in the germline V gene. V lost 0 bases, J lost 12 bases, and 8 bases lay in between. The CDR3 region has the DNA TGTGCCAGCAGTTACTCGGGGGGGGAACTGTTTTTT. This gives the protein CASSYSGGELFF.

The CDR3 here is CAWSAGRDTYSNQPQHF. DNA for the CDR3: TGTGCCTGGAGCGCAGGTAGGGACACATATAGCAATCAGCCCCAGCATTTT. V usage is TRBV30 and J usage is TRBJ1-5; D perhaps matches TRBD1 (6 bases). This CDR3 is 17 amino acids long. From germline, CDR1 is GTSNPN and CDR2 SVGIG (reference sequence). V gave up 3 bases and J gave up 0 bases, with 18 bases separating them.

The V call is TRBV29-1, the J call TRBJ2-5; 14 positions match TRBD2. Germline V gene sequence: CDR1 SQVTM, CDR2 ANQGSEA. The V gene end was trimmed by 6 bases and the J gene end by 4 bases; junction bases not matched to a gene: 1. The length of the CDR3 is 13 residues. CDR3 bases: TGCAGCGTGGGACTAGCGGGAGCAGAGACCCAGTACTTC. Its translation: CSVGLAGAETQYF.

The gene calls are TRBV6-1 and TRBJ1-3, with no clear D. Germline V CDR1 and CDR2: MNHNS, SASEGT. Trimming took 5 bases from V and 0 from J, leaving 8 bases between them. The CDR3 loop spans 14 amino acids. In nucleotides, the CDR3 is TGTGCCAGCAGTCCCAGCGACTCTGGAAACACCATATATTTT. This codes for CASSPSDSGNTIYF.

This rearrangement joins TRBV10-2 to TRBJ2-1; D gene unclear. This CDR3 spans 14 amino acids. Trimming shortened V by 6 bases and J by 0 bases, and 9 bases separated the two germline ends. Germline V gives CDR1 WSHSY, CDR2 SAAADI. Here the CDR3 reads CASRSASSYNEQFF. The CDR3 coding sequence is TGCGCCAGCAGAAGCGCCAGCTCCTACAATGAGCAGTTCTTC.

The rearrangement joins TRBV19 to TRBJ1-5; TRBD1 matches 12 bases. The ends lost 10 bases at V and 11 bases at J; junction bases unmatched: 6. CDR1 is LNHDA and CDR2 is SQIVND in the germline V gene (reference sequence). The CDR3 contains 12 residues. This chain's CDR3 is CATGQGALTQHF. The CDR3 DNA sequence: TGTGCCACGGGACAGGGGGCCCTTACCCAGCATTTT.

This chain uses TRBV14 with TRBJ2-1, with D possibly TRBD2 on 5 matching bases. The V gene's germline CDR1 is SGHDN and CDR2 FVKESK. This CDR3 spans 14 amino acids. With 9 bases removed from V and 7 bases from J, the gap between germline ends came to 19 bases. Written as DNA, the CDR3 is TGTGCCAGACGAACTGGAGGAAGCCCTAATGAGCAGTTCTTC. Encoded protein: CARRTGGSPNEQFF.

This clone appeared once. DNA of the CDR3: TGCGCCAGCAGCACCTCGTACAGGGCCCGCGGGAGAGGCGCCGGGGAGCTGTTTTTT. It specifies CASSTSYRARGRGAGELFF. The chain carries TRBV5-1 and TRBJ2-2; a weak D match, TRBD2 (7 bases). V was shortened by 4 bases and J by 6 bases, with 28 bases between the two germline ends. The germline V gene encodes CDR1 SGHRS and CDR2 YFSETQ. CDR3 length: 19 amino acids.

The chain links TRBV7-2 to TRBJ2-1; possibly TRBD2 for D (5 bases). The CDR3 length is 18 residues. Germline V gene lookup returns CDR1 SGHTA and CDR2 FQGNSA. Trimming pared 1 base from V and 0 bases from J, leaving 16 bases between. The CDR3 sequence is CASSLELTGSSSYNEQFF. The CDR3 DNA is TGTGCCAGCAGCTTAGAACTGACGGGAAGCAGCTCCTACAATGAGCAGTTCTTC.